The 19 T cell receptor beta chains below come from one sample, sequenced in a study of shared clonotypes between healthy human individuals. Sequencing was performed with immunoSEQ multiplex PCR; in TCRdb, only in-frame clones are kept and a portion is missing. The sample lists roughly 490,000 clones, roughly 85% occurring once. The sample was PBMCs. Receptor source: a middle-aged woman in good health. Some clones in this sample may be carry-over from other donors' samples.

The rearrangement joins TRBV7-5 to TRBJ2-1; the table gives TRBD2 as D, unverified against the DNA. TRBV7-5 is flagged as a pseudogene. The length of the CDR3 is 17 residues. CDR3 DNA sequence: TGTGCCAGAAGCTTATGGACTAGCGGAAGCTCCTACAATGAGCAGTTCTTC. Translating gives CARSLWTSGSSYNEQFF.

CDR3 loop: CAISESPPGHRSYEQYF. DNA of the CDR3: TGTGCCATCAGTGAGAGTCCTCCGGGGCATCGCTCTTACGAGCAGTACTTC. The rearrangement uses TRBV10-3 and TRBJ2-7, with D perhaps given as TRBD1 or TRBD2 (5 bases each). Germline CDR1 reads ENHRY; CDR2 reads SYGVKD. V was clipped by 2 bases and J by 4 bases, with 21 bases between them. The CDR3 covers 17 residues.

V usage is TRBV7-2 and J usage is TRBJ1-4; TRBD1 aligns across 8 bases. The CDR3 extends over 17 amino acids. The V gene's germline CDR1 is SGHTA and CDR2 FQGNSA. The ends lost 4 bases at V and 5 bases at J; junction bases unmatched: 12. This chain's CDR3 is CASSSAGGRTGNEKLFF. CDR3 nucleotide sequence: TGTGCCAGCAGCTCCGCCGGGGGGCGGACAGGGAATGAAAAACTGTTTTTT.

CDR3 nucleotides: TGTGCCAGCAGGTTACTAGCGGCGTACCAAGAGACCCAGTACTTC. Its protein is CASRLLAAYQETQYF. The chain employs TRBV28 and TRBJ2-5, with 8 nucleotides matching TRBD2. V was clipped by 6 bases and J by 0 bases; unmatched bases: 6. The CDR3 contains 15 residues. The germline CDR1 and CDR2 sequences are MDHEN and SYDVKM.

V and J are TRBV21-1 and TRBJ2-5; the D call of TRBD2 is as the table states it, not checked on the DNA. TRBV21-1 is assigned pseudogene status. CDR3 size: 22 residues. CDR3 DNA: TGTGCCAGCAAGTCGGTGCAGCCCGCCCGGGGAAGACCCATCAATAGGAGGAAGACCCAGTACTTC. Translated: CASKSVQPARGRPINRRKTQYF.

V usage is TRBV15 and J usage is TRBJ2-1, with TRBD2 as a possible D gene (5 bases). The CDR3 runs to 17 residues. The V and J ends lost 1 base and 7 bases respectively, with 20 bases between them. Germline loops: CDR1 LNHNV, CDR2 YYDKDF (reference sequence). The CDR3 DNA follows: TGTGCCACCAGCAGAGTTTTCTCGGGAAATCTTTGGAATGAGCAGTTCTTC. Protein product: CATSRVFSGNLWNEQFF.

The chain combines TRBV25-1 with TRBJ1-2; D remains ambiguous. With 5 bases removed from V and 7 bases from J, the gap between germline ends came to 11 bases. The CDR3 covers 12 residues. The germline V gene has CDR1 MGHDK and CDR2 SYGVNS. The CDR3 DNA is TGTGCCAGCAGTCGCCGACCAGGTGGCTACACCTTC. Translating gives CASSRRPGGYTF.

This chain links TRBV19 with TRBJ2-5, with D unresolved. V was cut by 8 bases and J by 2 bases, with 12 bases left in between. The CDR3 runs 13 residues. Per germline, CDR1 LNHDA and CDR2 SQIVND (reference sequence). The CDR3 nucleotides read TGTGCCAGTGCTCGGTCCAGTCAAGAGACCCAGTACTTC. It is translated as CASARSSQETQYF.

V usage is TRBV7-2 and J usage is TRBJ1-1; no definite D call. Trimming removed 9 bases at V and 0 bases at J, with 8 bases between. From germline, CDR1 is SGHTA and CDR2 FQGNSA. CDR3 length: 12 residues. CDR3 residues: CASLGLNTEAFF. The CDR3 nucleotides read TGTGCCAGTTTAGGCCTGAACACTGAAGCTTTCTTT.

J is TRBJ2-2 and V is TRBV7-2, with 7 bases lining up with TRBD2. CDR1 and CDR2 from the germline V gene are SGHTA and FQGNSA. The CDR3 consists of 15 residues. Trimming removed 5 bases from V and 6 bases from J; junction bases left unmatched: 9. The CDR3 sequence is CASSPRGGRAGELFF. The CDR3 DNA reads as TGTGCCAGCAGCCCTAGGGGCGGGAGAGCCGGGGAGCTGTTTTTT.

The rearrangement uses TRBV25-1 and TRBJ1-2; TRBD1 is a possible D gene (6 bases). V lost 1 base, J lost 4 bases, and 13 bases lay in between. The germline V gene encodes CDR1 MGHDK and CDR2 SYGVNS. This CDR3 has 15 amino acids. The CDR3 region is CASSEFGVGAYGYTF. CDR3 sequence (DNA): TGTGCCAGCAGTGAATTCGGGGTGGGGGCCTATGGCTACACCTTC.

The V call is TRBV9, the J call TRBJ2-1; D call uncertain. Germline V gene sequence: CDR1 SGDLS, CDR2 YYNGEE. The V gene lost 4 bases and the J gene lost 12 bases, with 29 bases spanning the gap. The CDR3 runs to 17 residues. In DNA form, the CDR3 reads TGTGCCAGCAGCCCTACGACGCCAGTTGTCTTTGGAATGGGGCAGTTCTTC. As protein: CASSPTTPVVFGMGQFF.

This chain joins TRBV7-6 and TRBJ2-3, with TRBD2 matching over 7 bases. Unmatched junction bases numbered 16, after V lost 5 bases and J lost 5 bases. Germline-derived CDR1 and CDR2 are SGHVS and FNYEAQ. This CDR3 region has 17 residues. The DNA of the CDR3 is TGTGCCAGCAGCGCGGTCCTAGGGCGGGAGAACGGAGATACGCAGTATTTT. It yields the protein CASSAVLGRENGDTQYF.

This sequence joins TRBV29-1 and TRBJ1-2, with 8 bases fitting TRBD1. V gave up 0 bases and J gave up 4 bases; unmatched junction bases: 4. This CDR3 contains 14 residues. Germline-derived CDR1 and CDR2 are SQVTM and ANQGSEA. The CDR3 here is CSVEEAGGGYGYTF. DNA of the CDR3: TGCAGCGTTGAAGAAGCAGGGGGCGGCTATGGCTACACCTTC.

V is TRBV11-1 and J is TRBJ2-3; 9 nucleotides agree with TRBD1. Germline V gene data show CDR1 as SGHAT and CDR2 as FQDESV (reference sequence). This CDR3 is 16 amino acids long. Trimming cost V 5 bases and J 4 bases; bases outside gene matches: 10. CDR3 bases: TGTGCCAGCAGCCCACGGGACAGGGTCTTCGCAGATACGCAGTATTTT. It yields the protein CASSPRDRVFADTQYF.

The CDR3 here is CASSIPGTGNTEAFF. The CDR3 DNA sequence: TGTGCCAGTAGTATCCCCGGGACAGGGAACACTGAAGCTTTCTTT. The rearrangement joins TRBV19 to TRBJ1-1; 8 bases are a match to TRBD1. The ends lost 3 bases at V and 1 base at J; junction bases unmatched: 4. There are 15 residues in the CDR3. Germline-derived CDR1 and CDR2 are LNHDA and SQIVND (reference sequence).

The V and J genes are TRBV5-1 and TRBJ1-4, with TRBD1 as a possible D gene (5 bases). This CDR3 is 14 amino acids long. Germline values: CDR1 SGHRS, CDR2 YFSETQ. Trimming removed 1 base at V and 8 bases at J, with 12 bases between. CDR3 DNA: TGCGCCAGCAGCTTGACAGGTCTGTCGGAAAAACTGTTTTTT. It encodes CASSLTGLSEKLFF.

The chain is built from TRBV6-1 and TRBJ1-2, with TRBD1 matching 7 bases. Germline V gene data show CDR1 as MNHNS and CDR2 as SASEGT. This CDR3 is built from 13 residues. V lost 5 bases, J lost 8 bases, and 8 bases stayed unmatched. In DNA, the CDR3 is TGTGCCAGCAGTCTCGACAGGGACCGGGGCTACACCTTC. Protein: CASSLDRDRGYTF.

Only one count was recorded for this clone. The chain uses TRBV4-2 and TRBJ2-7; TRBD1 agrees at 10 bases. Germline CDR1 and CDR2: LGHNA and YNFKEQ. V was pared by 1 base and J by 7 bases, with 4 bases of the junction left unmatched. The CDR3 runs to 14 residues. This CDR3 reads CASSQGQGAREQYF. The DNA of the CDR3 is TGTGCCAGCAGCCAAGGACAGGGGGCGCGGGAGCAGTACTTC.